This TCR beta chain was recovered during a study of OX40 agonist ivuxolimab in advanced cancers. Overall study: The drug used for patients, ivuxolimab, was an agonistic anti-OX40 (CD134) antibody. Two cutaneous melanoma patients and one hepatocellular carcinoma patient, three in all, had partial responses. Study results and limitations: At 0.1 to 3.0 mg/kg, CD4+ and CD8+ blood T cells expanded clonally by week 6. Not determined was the antigen specificity of the expanded peripheral T cells.

With regard to this clone: Its matching antigen is unknown.

The repertoire was sequenced with immunoSEQ multiplex PCR; TCRdb's copy has only in-frame clones and lacks some. The sample comprises some 70,000 clones, approximately 80% of which are singletons, and roughly 8% rests with the top ten. The germline CDR1 and CDR2 sequences are MNHNS and SASEGT. V lost 2 bases and J 4 bases, leaving 22 bases between the germline ends. This CDR3 is built from 18 residues. This specimen was CD4+ or CD8+ T cells sorted from blood, taken in a trial of the OX40 agonist ivuxolimab. This receptor was obtained from an adult with an advanced solid tumor such as melanoma, head and neck, liver or kidney cancer. V is TRBV6-1 and J is TRBJ2-3; maybe TRBD2 (6 bases). The CDR3 bases are TGTGCCAGCAGTGAACATCGTCCCACCGGGGGTCGTGCAGATACGCAGTATTTT. This encodes CASSEHRPTGGRADTQYF.